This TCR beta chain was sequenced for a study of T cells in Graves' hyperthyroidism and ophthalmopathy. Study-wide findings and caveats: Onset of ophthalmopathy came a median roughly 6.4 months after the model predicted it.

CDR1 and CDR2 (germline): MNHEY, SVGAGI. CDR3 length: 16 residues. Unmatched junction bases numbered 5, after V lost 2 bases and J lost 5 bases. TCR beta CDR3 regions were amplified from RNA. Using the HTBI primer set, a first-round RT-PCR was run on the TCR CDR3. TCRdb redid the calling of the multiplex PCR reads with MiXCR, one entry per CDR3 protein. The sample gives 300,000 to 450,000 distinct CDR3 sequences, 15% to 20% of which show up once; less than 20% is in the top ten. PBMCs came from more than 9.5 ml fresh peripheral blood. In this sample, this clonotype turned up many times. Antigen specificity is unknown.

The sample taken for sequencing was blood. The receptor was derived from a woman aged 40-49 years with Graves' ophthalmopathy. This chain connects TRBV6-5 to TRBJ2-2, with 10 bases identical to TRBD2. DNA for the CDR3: TGTGCCAGCAGTTACGGTACTAGCGGGAAAACCGGGGAGCTGTTTTTT. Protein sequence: CASSYGTSGKTGELFF.